These 28 T cell receptor beta chains were all obtained from the same sample, sequenced in a study of control samples from healthy donors and cancer patients. The protocol was immunoSEQ multiplex PCR, while the TCRdb copy is restricted to in-frame clones and leaves out a portion. The repertoire holds more than 100,000 clones, 91% seen once, with 7.8% in the top ten. Material for sequencing was blood. These receptors were collected from a young woman in good health.

The genes are TRBV4-2 and TRBJ2-3; 14 bases align to TRBD2. The CDR3 loop spans 19 amino acids. The germline gives CDR1 LGHNA, CDR2 YNFKEQ. Germline trimming cut 0 bases from V and 5 bases from J; bases unmatched to any gene: 10. CDR3 residues: CASSQDGLAGGQRGDTQYF. The CDR3 DNA reads TGTGCCAGCAGCCAAGATGGACTAGCGGGAGGCCAGAGAGGAGATACGCAGTATTTT.

This sequence joins TRBV21-1 and TRBJ2-3; TRBD2, the table's D call, was not compared with the DNA. TRBV21-1 corresponds to a pseudogene. The CDR3 contains 20 residues. CDR3 region: CASSKVGRLAGGVSTDTQYF. In DNA, the CDR3 is TGTGCCAGCAGCAAAGTTGGAAGACTAGCGGGGGGTGTTAGCACAGATACGCAGTATTTT.

Comment on this clone: An end of the junction differs from the germline gene, which may be a read error. The chain employs TRBV7-2 and TRBJ2-1; TRBD2 agrees at 7 bases. The CDR3 is 11 residues long. Per the germline V gene, CDR1 is SGHTA and CDR2 is FQGNSA. CDR3 sequence: CTVGGSNEQFF. The DNA for the CDR3 is TGCACTGTCGGGGGGTCCAATGAGCAGTTCTTC. Full variable domain (remainder filled in from reference TRBV7-2 and TRBJ2-1): GAGVSQSPSNKVTEKGKDVELRCDPISGHTALYWYRQSLGQGLEFLIYFQGNSAPDKSGLPSDRFSAERTGGSVSTLTIQRTQQEDSAVYLCTVGGSNEQFFGPGTRLTVL.

This clone showed up just a few times. The chain has TRBV21-1 and TRBJ2-6; whether TRBD1, the table's D call, matches the DNA was not checked. TRBV21-1 is deemed a pseudogene. This CDR3 has 17 residues. CDR3 bases: TGTGCCAGCCTTAGGGACAGTCACCTAAGTGGGGCCAACGTCCTGACTTTC. Its translation is CASLRDSHLSGANVLTF.

The chain joins TRBV15 to TRBJ1-2; D gene uncertain. This CDR3 contains 18 residues. Germline CDR1 is LNHNV and CDR2 is YYDKDF (reference sequence). The V end was cut by 0 bases, the J end by 6 bases, with 23 bases between. The CDR3 loop is CATSREGGLTTRVNGYTF. DNA of the CDR3: TGTGCCACCAGCAGAGAGGGTGGGTTGACGACGAGGGTCAATGGCTACACCTTC.

The rearrangement uses TRBV11-2 and TRBJ2-7; TRBD2 is a possible D gene (7 bases). CDR1 and CDR2 (germline): SGHAT, FQNNGV. This CDR3 is built from 16 residues. The V end lost 0 bases, the J end lost 3 bases, and 15 bases lay between the germline ends. CDR3 DNA sequence: TGTGCCAGCAGCTTAGAGCGGGGGCAGGGGTACTACGAGCAGTACTTC. This codes for CASSLERGQGYYEQYF.

The chain is built from TRBV28 and TRBJ1-2, with TRBD1 identical over 7 bases. Trimming removed 7 bases from V and 8 bases from J; junction bases left unmatched: 16. CDR1 is MDHEN, CDR2 SYDVKM, per germline. CDR3 length: 15 amino acids. The CDR3 here is CASILGRGQWGGYTF. As DNA, the CDR3 is TGTGCCAGCATCTTAGGCCGGGGACAGTGGGGAGGCTACACCTTC.

The CDR3 loop is CASSLVAGVGDEQYF. CDR3 DNA sequence: TGTGCCAGCAGCTTAGTAGCAGGGGTCGGTGACGAGCAGTACTTC. V usage is TRBV7-2 and J usage is TRBJ2-7; possible D gene TRBD1, 6 bases. CDR1 is SGHTA and CDR2 is FQGNSA in the germline V gene. The V end lost 1 base, the J end lost 5 bases, and 15 bases lay between the germline ends. The CDR3 is made up of 15 amino acids.

This clone has a single count. The chain has TRBV24-1 and TRBJ2-3; perhaps TRBD1 as D (5 bases). Germline values: CDR1 KGHDR, CDR2 SFDVKD. The V gene lost 6 bases and the J gene lost 0 bases, with 15 bases spanning the gap. This CDR3 comprises 16 residues. The CDR3 loop reads CATSTSGIPSTDTQYF. DNA of the CDR3: TGTGCCACCAGTACGTCAGGGATCCCCAGCACAGATACGCAGTATTTT.

The rearrangement uses TRBV28 and TRBJ1-2; 9 bases map to TRBD1. The CDR3 sequence is 17 residues long. The V gene end was trimmed by 8 bases and the J gene end by 4 bases; junction bases not matched to a gene: 17. Per germline, CDR1 MDHEN and CDR2 SYDVKM. Here the CDR3 DNA reads TGTGCCAGCGCTAGGGGCGGGACAGGGTCCCCGATCTATGGCTACACCTTC. It encodes CASARGGTGSPIYGYTF.

CDR3 DNA sequence: TGTGCCAGTAGTATGGTAGGGGCTGGGGCCAACGTCCTGACTTTC. Encoded protein: CASSMVGAGANVLTF. The V call is TRBV19, the J call TRBJ2-6; D might be TRBD1 (5 bases). The CDR3 extends over 15 amino acids. Germline CDR1 is LNHDA and CDR2 is SQIVND (reference sequence). Trimming removed 3 bases from V and 2 bases from J, with 8 bases in between.

V gene TRBV28 combines with J gene TRBJ2-7, with 9 positions matching TRBD1. CDR3 length: 14 amino acids. From germline, CDR1 is MDHEN and CDR2 SYDVKM. The ends lost 8 bases at V and 3 bases at J; junction bases unmatched: 8. This CDR3 reads CASQKTGGGYEQYF. The CDR3 nucleotides are TGTGCCAGCCAAAAAACAGGGGGCGGCTACGAGCAGTACTTC.

The chain carries TRBV5-4 and TRBJ1-2; D is ambiguous. V was pared by 4 bases and J by 8 bases, with 18 bases between. The CDR3 runs 14 residues. Germline V gene data show CDR1 as SGHNT and CDR2 as YYREEE (reference sequence). The DNA of the CDR3 is TGTGCCAGCAGCCGCCCGTTAGGCAAGACGGGCTACACCTTC. Amino acid sequence: CASSRPLGKTGYTF.

V gene TRBV6-6 combines with J gene TRBJ2-7; TRBD1 is a possible D gene (6 bases). This CDR3 is 14 amino acids long. Germline V gene lookup returns CDR1 MNHNY and CDR2 SVGAGI (reference sequence). V lost 6 bases, J lost 7 bases, and 19 bases lay in between. The CDR3 loop reads CASRPGQSLGEQYF. CDR3 DNA sequence: TGTGCCAGCAGACCGGGACAATCGCTAGGGGAGCAGTACTTC.

The J gene is TRBJ2-5, the V gene TRBV13; D gene unclear. Germline V gene data show CDR1 as PRHDT and CDR2 as FYEKMQ (reference sequence). The CDR3 length is 14 residues. With 2 bases removed from V and 7 bases from J, the gap between germline ends came to 14 bases. The CDR3 protein is CASSLTVQGGTQYF. CDR3 sequence (DNA): TGTGCCAGCAGCTTAACGGTCCAAGGCGGGACCCAGTACTTC.

The chain is built from TRBV5-1 and TRBJ2-5; 7 bases line up with TRBD2. V was clipped by 6 bases and J by 3 bases; unmatched bases: 8. The CDR3 is 14 amino acids. Per the germline V gene, CDR1 is SGHRS and CDR2 is YFSETQ. The CDR3 here is CASKGGRGKETQYF. The DNA for the CDR3 is TGCGCCAGCAAGGGCGGGAGAGGCAAAGAGACCCAGTACTTC.

This clone was seen a single time. The chain couples TRBV4-2 to TRBJ2-3; 7 bases are shared with TRBD1. Germline V gene data show CDR1 as LGHNA and CDR2 as YNFKEQ. V lost 4 bases and J lost 6; bases outside the gene matches: 7. The CDR3 is 14 residues long. The CDR3, as DNA: TGTGCCAGCAGCCGTATCGAAGGGGGCGATACGCAGTATTTT. It specifies CASSRIEGGDTQYF.

The V call is TRBV9, the J call TRBJ2-5, with TRBD2 matching 7 bases. This CDR3 is built from 13 residues. J was trimmed by 4 bases and V by 3 bases; bases with no gene match: 3. CDR1 is SGDLS, CDR2 YYNGEE, per germline. The CDR3 DNA sequence: TGTGCCAGCAGCGGCGGGAGAAGAGAGACCCAGTACTTC. Protein: CASSGGRRETQYF.

This rearrangement joins TRBV3-1 (or the pseudogene TRBV3-2) to TRBJ2-2; D not resolved. The CDR3 spans 17 residues. Trimming removed 0 bases from V and 3 bases from J, with 14 bases in between. Per germline, CDR1 LGHDT and CDR2 YNNKEL (reference sequence). CDR3 region: CASSQDSQTRHTGELFF. The DNA of the CDR3 is TGTGCCAGCAGCCAAGACTCTCAGACACGTCACACCGGGGAGCTGTTTTTT.

The rearrangement links TRBV5-6 to TRBJ2-7; 8 bases agree with TRBD2. The CDR3 is 13 amino acids. The V segment lost 2 bases and the J segment 3 bases; nucleotides outside the gene matches: 1. Germline V gene lookup returns CDR1 SGHDT and CDR2 YYEEEE. CDR3 protein: CASSFGRVYEQYF. The CDR3 DNA reads TGTGCCAGCAGCTTCGGGAGGGTCTACGAGCAGTACTTC.

The V gene is TRBV21-1, the J gene TRBJ1-6. TRBV21-1 is termed a pseudogene. The CDR3 is 12 amino acids. The CDR3 loop reads CASSKAPLALHF. The CDR3 DNA sequence: TGTGCCAGCAGCAAAGCCCCCCTGGCCCTCCACTTT.

The chain combines TRBV3-1 (or the pseudogene TRBV3-2) with TRBJ2-1; 9 positions agree with TRBD2. Trimming took 1 base from V and 2 from J; bases not matched to a gene: 3. The CDR3 runs 16 residues. CDR1 and CDR2 from the germline V gene are LGHDT and YNNKEL (reference sequence). The CDR3, as DNA: TGTGCCAGCAGCCAAGGCATAGCGGGAGCCTACAATGAGCAGTTCTTC. Its protein is CASSQGIAGAYNEQFF.

The V call is TRBV28, the J call TRBJ1-2; 7 nucleotides match TRBD1. Germline loops: CDR1 MDHEN, CDR2 SYDVKM. V lost 4 bases, J lost 0 bases, and 5 bases stayed unmatched. CDR3 length: 15 residues. This chain's CDR3 is CASSSGTASNYGYTF. The CDR3, as DNA: TGTGCCAGCAGTTCAGGGACAGCTTCTAACTATGGCTACACCTTC.

The chain has TRBV5-1 and TRBJ2-5; D might be TRBD1 (5 bases). This CDR3 region has 13 residues. The germline gives CDR1 SGHRS, CDR2 YFSETQ. Trimming left V 7 bases short and J 1 base short, with 11 bases between. DNA of the CDR3: TGCGCCAGCTGCAGGGAAGTCCAAGAGACCCAGTACTTC. It encodes CASCREVQETQYF.

This chain joins TRBV12-5 and TRBJ2-3; D gene unclear. This CDR3 is 16 amino acids long. Per germline, CDR1 LGHNT and CDR2 FRNRAP. V lost 1 base and J 4 bases, leaving 15 bases between the germline ends. The CDR3 DNA follows: TGTGCTAGTGGTTTGGCGCCCTCCGGTTCGCCAGATACGCAGTATTTT. Translated: CASGLAPSGSPDTQYF.

The table lists this clone with a count of one. The rearrangement joins TRBV28 to TRBJ1-2; weak D call: TRBD1 (5 bases). CDR1 and CDR2 from the germline V gene are MDHEN and SYDVKM. V was cut by 2 bases and J by 1 base, with 8 bases left in between. The CDR3 is made up of 14 amino acids. CDR3 amino acids: CASSLPGLNYGYTF. In DNA form, the CDR3 reads TGTGCCAGCAGTTTACCGGGACTTAACTATGGCTACACCTTC.

The chain is built from TRBV6-4 and TRBJ2-2, with D possibly being TRBD2 (5 bases). The CDR3 contains 16 residues. Trimming removed 6 bases at V and 3 bases at J, with 17 bases between. Germline V lookup: CDR1 MRHNA, CDR2 SNTAGT. DNA of the CDR3: TGTGCCAGCAGCCCTGATTTCGGACTTTACACCGGGGAGCTGTTTTTT. It codes for CASSPDFGLYTGELFF.

The chain uses TRBV7-8 and TRBJ1-2; no clear D. The CDR3 is made up of 15 amino acids. CDR1 and CDR2 (germline): SGHVS, FQNEAQ. Trimming took 2 bases from V and 0 from J, leaving 10 bases between them. The CDR3 nucleotides are TGTGCCAGCAGCTTATCAGGCGGGGCTAACTATGGCTACACCTTC. Translated, it gives CASSLSGGANYGYTF.